This TCR beta chain appears in the sequencing data of a study of cytomegalovirus exposure and HLA in healthy donors. The PCR ran on 60 Vbeta and 13 Jbeta primers. Sequenced by immunoSEQ multiplex PCR; TCRdb stores in-frame clones only, minus some. The top ten hold approximately 1.6% of the sample, which has 100,000 to 150,000 clones, 78% seen once. Germline values: CDR1 SEHNR, CDR2 FQNEAQ (reference sequence). V gave up 3 bases and J gave up 5 bases, with 17 bases separating them. The CDR3 length is 15 residues. The chain links TRBV7-9 to TRBJ2-7, with D possibly matching TRBD1 (6 bases). The sequenced sample consisted of PBMCs. The sequence was collected from a woman between 18 and 30 years old in good health and CMV-seronegative. The DNA of the CDR3 is TGTGCCAGCAGCTTGTTTGGGCAGGGGATGGACGAGCAGTACTTC. This translates into CASSLFGQGMDEQYF.